This is a list of T cell receptor beta chains from one sample in a study of blood T cells in healthy people across ages. TCRdb processed the 5' RACE reads anew with MiXCR; each CDR3 protein has one entry. The sample lists about 2 million distinct CDR3 sequences, around half occurring once. The material sequenced was blood. Receptors originate from a woman between 35 and 50 years old in good health. Both conserved end residues are trimmed from each CDR3. The order of the fields is V gene, CDR3 protein.

v_call: TRBV4-3
cdr3_aa: ASSQFKRSYEQY

v_call: TRBV5-1
cdr3_aa: ASRNTGAGTGNSGANVLT

v_call: TRBV10-3
cdr3_aa: ATRTAALYEQY

v_call: TRBV7-9
cdr3_aa: ASTYGGLNQETQY

v_call: TRBV9
cdr3_aa: ASSAMKGQSKNTEAF

v_call: TRBV20-1
cdr3_aa: SARDERYSYNEQF

v_call: TRBV29-1
cdr3_aa: SVEAGTGAQNEQF

v_call: TRBV6-1
cdr3_aa: ASSEVNRRGETQY

v_call: TRBV7-2
cdr3_aa: ASSRTGVLGYT

v_call: TRBV20-1
cdr3_aa: SAPESGRNIQY

v_call: TRBV20-1
cdr3_aa: SAPGQGTHQETQY

v_call: TRBV11-3
cdr3_aa: ASSQRRGVSTDTQY

v_call: TRBV2
cdr3_aa: ASSVSQGGYGYT

v_call: TRBV20-1
cdr3_aa: SARRRGTRGNYGYT

v_call: TRBV11-1
cdr3_aa: ASTLQGNSPLH

v_call: TRBV19
cdr3_aa: ASSTGQGGTYEQY

v_call: TRBV19
cdr3_aa: ASSIGGTASTDTQY

v_call: TRBV7-9
cdr3_aa: ASRQAGGQYNEQF

v_call: TRBV7-3
cdr3_aa: ASSSGTGLTAEAF

v_call: TRBV7-2
cdr3_aa: ASSSLGRDLETQY

v_call: TRBV11-2
cdr3_aa: ASSPRTGHSNYGYT

v_call: TRBV29-1
cdr3_aa: SVGTSGGAYNEQF

v_call: TRBV7-2
cdr3_aa: ASSLGGQGVDNEQY

v_call: TRBV7-9
cdr3_aa: ASSLEGGENIQY

v_call: TRBV20-1
cdr3_aa: SARYLDLAKNIQY

v_call: TRBV7-2
cdr3_aa: ASSLKSYDGELF

v_call: TRBV6-6
cdr3_aa: ASSSPPDGNNQPQH

v_call: TRBV12-3/TRBV12-4
cdr3_aa: ASSTRGGGNQPQH